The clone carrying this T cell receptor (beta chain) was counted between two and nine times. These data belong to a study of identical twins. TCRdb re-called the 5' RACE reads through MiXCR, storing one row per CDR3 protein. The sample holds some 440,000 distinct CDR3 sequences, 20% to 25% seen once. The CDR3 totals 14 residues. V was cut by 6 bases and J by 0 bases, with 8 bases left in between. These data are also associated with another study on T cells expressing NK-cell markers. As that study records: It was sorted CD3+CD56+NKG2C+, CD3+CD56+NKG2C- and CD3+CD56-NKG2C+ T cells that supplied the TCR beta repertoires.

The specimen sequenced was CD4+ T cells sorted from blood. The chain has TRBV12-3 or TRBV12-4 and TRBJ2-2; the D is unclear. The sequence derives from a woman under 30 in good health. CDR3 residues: CASRWAPNTGELFF. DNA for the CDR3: TGTGCCAGCAGATGGGCCCCGAACACCGGGGAGCTGTTTTTT.